This T cell receptor beta chain was retrieved from a study of CD8 T cells in Susac syndrome. The overall study: Patients with Susac syndrome, at blood draw, were therapy-naive, on corticosteroids, or on intravenous immunoglobulin alone.

cDNA came from roughly 0.47 to 1 ug RNA primed by random hexamers. TCRdb reprocessed the immunoSEQ multiplex PCR reads with MiXCR, giving one entry per CDR3 protein. The repertoire holds roughly 160,000 distinct CDR3 sequences, with more than 95% as singletons. Germline V gene data show CDR1 as GTSNPN and CDR2 as SVGIG (reference sequence). The CDR3 has 12 residues. With 5 bases removed from V and 4 bases from J, the gap between germline ends came to 11 bases. The count of this clonotype is one. This clonotype was obtained from a human donor with Susac syndrome. Sample: CD4+ T cells from PBMCs. J is TRBJ2-5 and V is TRBV30; no clear D gene. Here the CDR3 DNA reads TGTGCCTGGGGCAACATCCCAGAGACCCAGTACTTC. It is translated as CAWGNIPETQYF.